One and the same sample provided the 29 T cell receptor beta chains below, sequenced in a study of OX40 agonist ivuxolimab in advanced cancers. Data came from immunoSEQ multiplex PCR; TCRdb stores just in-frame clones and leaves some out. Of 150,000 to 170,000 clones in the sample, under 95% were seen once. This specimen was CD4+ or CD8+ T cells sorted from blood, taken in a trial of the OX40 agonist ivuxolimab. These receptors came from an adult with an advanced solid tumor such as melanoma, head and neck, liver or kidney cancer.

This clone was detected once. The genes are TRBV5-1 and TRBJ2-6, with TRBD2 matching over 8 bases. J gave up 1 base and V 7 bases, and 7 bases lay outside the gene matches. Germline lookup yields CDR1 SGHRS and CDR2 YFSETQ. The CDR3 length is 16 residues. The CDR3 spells CASHGGALSGANVLTF. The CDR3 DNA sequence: TGCGCCAGCCACGGGGGGGCGCTATCTGGGGCCAACGTCCTGACTTTC.

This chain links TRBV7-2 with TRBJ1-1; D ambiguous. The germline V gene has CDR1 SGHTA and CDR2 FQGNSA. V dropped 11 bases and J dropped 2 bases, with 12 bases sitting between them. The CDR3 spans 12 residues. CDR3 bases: TGTGCCGCCCACCCCAGAAACACTGAAGCTTTCTTT. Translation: CAAHPRNTEAFF.

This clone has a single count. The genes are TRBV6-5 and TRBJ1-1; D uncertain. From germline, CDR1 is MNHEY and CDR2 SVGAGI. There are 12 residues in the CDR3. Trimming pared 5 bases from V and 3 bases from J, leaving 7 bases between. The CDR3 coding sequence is TGTGCCAGCAGTCTCCGGGACACTGAAGCTTTCTTT. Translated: CASSLRDTEAFF.

In DNA form, the CDR3 reads TGTGCCAGCAGCTTAAGGGAGCCCTACGAGCAGTACTTC. It codes for CASSLREPYEQYF. This rearrangement joins TRBV7-2 to TRBJ2-7, with D maybe TRBD2 (5 bases). The V gene's germline CDR1 is SGHTA and CDR2 FQGNSA. With 2 bases removed from V and 2 bases from J, the gap between germline ends came to 7 bases. CDR3 length equals 13 residues.

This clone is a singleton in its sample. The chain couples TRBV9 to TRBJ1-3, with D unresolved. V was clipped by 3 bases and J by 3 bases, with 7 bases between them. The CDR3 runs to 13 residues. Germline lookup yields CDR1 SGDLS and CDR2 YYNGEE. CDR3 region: CASSAPSGNTIYF. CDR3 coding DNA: TGTGCCAGCAGCGCGCCCAGTGGAAACACCATATATTTT.

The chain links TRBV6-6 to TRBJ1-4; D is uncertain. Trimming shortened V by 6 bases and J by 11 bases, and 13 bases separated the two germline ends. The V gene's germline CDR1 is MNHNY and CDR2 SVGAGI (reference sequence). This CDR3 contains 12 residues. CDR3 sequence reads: CASSLTHKKLFF. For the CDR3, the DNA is TGTGCCAGCAGCTTAACACACAAGAAACTGTTTTTT.

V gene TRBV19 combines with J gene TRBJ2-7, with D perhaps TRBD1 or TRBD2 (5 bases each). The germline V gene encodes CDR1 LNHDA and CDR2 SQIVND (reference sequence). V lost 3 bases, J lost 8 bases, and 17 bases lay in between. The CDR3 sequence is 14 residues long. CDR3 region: CASSIVTEGAQQYF. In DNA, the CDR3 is TGTGCCAGTAGTATTGTGACAGAGGGCGCACAGCAGTACTTC.

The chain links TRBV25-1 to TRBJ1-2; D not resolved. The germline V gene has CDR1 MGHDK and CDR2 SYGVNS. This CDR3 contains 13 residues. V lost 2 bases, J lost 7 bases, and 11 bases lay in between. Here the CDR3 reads CASSEVRYRGYTF. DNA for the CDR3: TGTGCCAGCAGTGAAGTTCGCTACCGTGGCTACACCTTC.

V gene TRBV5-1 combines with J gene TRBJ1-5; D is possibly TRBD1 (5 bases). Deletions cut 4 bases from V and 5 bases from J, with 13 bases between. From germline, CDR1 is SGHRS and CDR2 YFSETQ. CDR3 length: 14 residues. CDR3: CASSADGAYQPQHF. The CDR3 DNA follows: TGCGCCAGCAGCGCAGACGGGGCCTATCAGCCCCAGCATTTT.

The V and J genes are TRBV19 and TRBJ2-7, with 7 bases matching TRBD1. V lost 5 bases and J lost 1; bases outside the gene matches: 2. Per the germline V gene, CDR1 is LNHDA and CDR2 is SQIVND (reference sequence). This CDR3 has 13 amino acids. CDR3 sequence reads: CASSGGQSYEQYF. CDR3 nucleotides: TGTGCCAGTAGTGGGGGACAGTCCTACGAGCAGTACTTC.

The CDR3 coding sequence is TGTGCCAGTAGTCATCAGGGCAGGAACACTGAAGCTTTCTTT. Translating it yields CASSHQGRNTEAFF. This sequence joins TRBV19 and TRBJ1-1, with a weak D call TRBD1 (5 bases). The CDR3 is made up of 14 amino acids. V was trimmed by 5 bases and J by 1 base, leaving 11 bases between them. Germline V gene lookup returns CDR1 LNHDA and CDR2 SQIVND (reference sequence).

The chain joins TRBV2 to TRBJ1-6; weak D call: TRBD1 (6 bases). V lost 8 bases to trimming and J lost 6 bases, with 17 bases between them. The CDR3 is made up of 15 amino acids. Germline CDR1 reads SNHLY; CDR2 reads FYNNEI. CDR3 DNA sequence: TGTGCCAGCTTCCCAAGGGGGGGGATTAATTCACCCCTCCACTTT. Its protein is CASFPRGGINSPLHF. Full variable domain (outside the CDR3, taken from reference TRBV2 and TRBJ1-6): EPEVTQTPSHQVTQMGQEVILRCVPISNHLYFYWYRQILGQKVEFLVSFYNNEISEKSEIFDDQFSVERPDGSNFTLKIRSTKLEDSAMYFCASFPRGGINSPLHFGNGTRLTVT.

CDR3 loop: CASSEFQGAGDTQYF. DNA of the CDR3: TGTGCCAGCAGTGAATTTCAGGGGGCTGGAGATACGCAGTATTTT. The rearrangement links TRBV25-1 to TRBJ2-3; 8 bases are a match to TRBD1. Looked up from germline, CDR1 is MGHDK and CDR2 is SYGVNS. The J segment lost 5 bases and the V segment lost 1 base, leaving 5 bases of the junction unmatched. The CDR3 length is 15 residues.

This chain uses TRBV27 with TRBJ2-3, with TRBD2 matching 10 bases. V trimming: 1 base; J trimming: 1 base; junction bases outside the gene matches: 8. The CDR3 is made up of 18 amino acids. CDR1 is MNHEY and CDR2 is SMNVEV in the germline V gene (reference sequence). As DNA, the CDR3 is TGTGCCAGCAGTTTATTAGCGGGAGGTCGACTAGGCACAGATACGCAGTATTTT. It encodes CASSLLAGGRLGTDTQYF.

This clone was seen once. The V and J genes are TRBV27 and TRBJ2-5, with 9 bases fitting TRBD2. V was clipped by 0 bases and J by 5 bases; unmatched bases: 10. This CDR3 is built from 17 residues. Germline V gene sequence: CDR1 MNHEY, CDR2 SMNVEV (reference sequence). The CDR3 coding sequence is TGTGCCAGCAGTTTATCGTACCTTCTAGCGGGATTGGAGACCCAGTACTTC. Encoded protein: CASSLSYLLAGLETQYF.

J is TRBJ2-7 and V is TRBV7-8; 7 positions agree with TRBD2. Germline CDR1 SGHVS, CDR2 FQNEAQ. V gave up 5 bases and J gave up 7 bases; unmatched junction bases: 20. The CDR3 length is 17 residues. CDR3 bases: TGTGCCAGCAGCCAAATCCCCTACCGGCGGGGGAGAGGGGAGCAGTACTTC. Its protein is CASSQIPYRRGRGEQYF. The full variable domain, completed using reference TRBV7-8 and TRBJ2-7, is GAGVSQSPRYKVAKRGQDVALRCDPISGHVSLFWYQQALGQGPEFLTYFQNEAQLDKSGLPSDRFFAERPEGSVSTLKIQRTQQEDSAVYLCASSQIPYRRGRGEQYFGPGTRLTVT.

Here the CDR3 reads CASSLGPYSNQPQHF. The CDR3 coding sequence is TGTGCCAGCAGCTTGGGGCCTTATAGCAATCAGCCCCAGCATTTT. The V and J genes are TRBV5-4 and TRBJ1-5, with no clear D. Trimming shortened V by 0 bases and J by 0 bases, and 7 bases separated the two germline ends. In germline, CDR1 is SGHNT, CDR2 YYREEE (reference sequence). This CDR3 comprises 15 residues.

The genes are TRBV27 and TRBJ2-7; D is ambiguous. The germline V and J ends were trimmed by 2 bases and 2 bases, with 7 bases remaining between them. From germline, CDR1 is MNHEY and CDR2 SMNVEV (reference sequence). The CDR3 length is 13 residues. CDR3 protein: CASSLHGTYEQYF. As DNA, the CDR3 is TGTGCCAGCAGTTTACACGGAACCTACGAGCAGTACTTC.

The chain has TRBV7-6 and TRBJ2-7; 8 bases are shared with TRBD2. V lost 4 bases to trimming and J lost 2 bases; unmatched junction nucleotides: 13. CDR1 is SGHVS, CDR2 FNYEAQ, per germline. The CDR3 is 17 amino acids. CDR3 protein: CASSSNPGLEFPYEQYF. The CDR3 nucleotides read TGTGCCAGCAGCTCAAATCCGGGACTAGAATTTCCCTACGAGCAGTACTTC.

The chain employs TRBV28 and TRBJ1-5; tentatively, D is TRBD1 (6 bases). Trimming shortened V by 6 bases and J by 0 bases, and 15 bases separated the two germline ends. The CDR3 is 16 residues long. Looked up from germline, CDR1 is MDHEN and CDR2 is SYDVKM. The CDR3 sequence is CASRDRGYVSNQPQHF. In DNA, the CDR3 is TGTGCCAGCAGGGACAGAGGATATGTTAGCAATCAGCCCCAGCATTTT. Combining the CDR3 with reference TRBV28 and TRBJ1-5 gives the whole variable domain DVKVTQSSRYLVKRTGEKVFLECVQDMDHENMFWYRQDPGLGLRLIYFSYDVKMKEKGDIPEGYSVSREKKERFSLILESASTNQTSMYLCASRDRGYVSNQPQHFGDGTRLSIL.

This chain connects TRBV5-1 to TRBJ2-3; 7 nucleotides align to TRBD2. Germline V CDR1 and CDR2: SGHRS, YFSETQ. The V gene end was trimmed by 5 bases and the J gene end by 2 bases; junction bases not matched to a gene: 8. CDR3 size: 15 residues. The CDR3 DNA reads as TGCGCCAGCAGGCCCCTAGCGGACCCCACAGATACGCAGTATTTT. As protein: CASRPLADPTDTQYF. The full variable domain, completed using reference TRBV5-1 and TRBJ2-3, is KAGVTQTPRYLIKTRGQQVTLSCSPISGHRSVSWYQQTPGQGLQFLFEYFSETQRNKGNFPGRFSGRQFSNSRSEMNVSTLELGDSALYLCASRPLADPTDTQYFGPGTRLTVL.

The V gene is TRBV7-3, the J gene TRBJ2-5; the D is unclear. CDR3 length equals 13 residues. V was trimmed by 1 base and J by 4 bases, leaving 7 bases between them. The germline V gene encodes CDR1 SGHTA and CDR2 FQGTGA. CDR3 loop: CASSLRPTETQYF. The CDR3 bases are TGTGCCAGCAGCTTAAGGCCTACAGAGACCCAGTACTTC.

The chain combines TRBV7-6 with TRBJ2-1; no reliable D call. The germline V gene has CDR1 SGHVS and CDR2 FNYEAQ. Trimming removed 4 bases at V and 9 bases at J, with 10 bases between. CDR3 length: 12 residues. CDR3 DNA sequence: TGTGCCAGCAGCTATAGAATCGGTGAGCAGTTCTTC. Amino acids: CASSYRIGEQFF. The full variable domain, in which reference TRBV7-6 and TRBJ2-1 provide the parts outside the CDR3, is GAGVSQSPRYKVTKRGQDVALRCDPISGHVSLYWYRQALGQGPEFLTYFNYEAQQDKSGLPNDRFSAERPEGSISTLTIQRTEQRDSAMYRCASSYRIGEQFFGPGTRLTVL.

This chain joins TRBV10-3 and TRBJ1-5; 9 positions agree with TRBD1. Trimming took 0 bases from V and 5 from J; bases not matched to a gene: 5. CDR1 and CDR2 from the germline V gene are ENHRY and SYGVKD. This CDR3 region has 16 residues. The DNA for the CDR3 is TGTGCCATCAGTGAGTCTACAGGGGGCGAGGATCAGCCCCAGCATTTT. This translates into CAISESTGGEDQPQHF.

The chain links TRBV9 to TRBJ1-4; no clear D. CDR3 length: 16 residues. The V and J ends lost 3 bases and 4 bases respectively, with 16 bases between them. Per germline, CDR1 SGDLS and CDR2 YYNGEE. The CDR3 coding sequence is TGTGCCAGCAGCGCTGGAGGGAACACCGATAATGAAAAACTGTTTTTT. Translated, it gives CASSAGGNTDNEKLFF.

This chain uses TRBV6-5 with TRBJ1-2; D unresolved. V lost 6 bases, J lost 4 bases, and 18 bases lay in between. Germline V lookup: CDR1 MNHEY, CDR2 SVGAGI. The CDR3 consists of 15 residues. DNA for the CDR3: TGTGCCAGCAGCCGGGGAGACACGGTCCTCTATGGCTACACCTTC. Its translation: CASSRGDTVLYGYTF.

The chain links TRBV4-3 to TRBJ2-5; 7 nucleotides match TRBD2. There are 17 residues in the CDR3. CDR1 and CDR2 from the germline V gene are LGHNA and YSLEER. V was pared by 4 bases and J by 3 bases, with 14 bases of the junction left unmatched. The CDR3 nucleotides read TGCGCCAGCAGCCCACCTCTCGGGCCGGGGGGAAAAGAGACCCAGTACTTC. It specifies CASSPPLGPGGKETQYF.

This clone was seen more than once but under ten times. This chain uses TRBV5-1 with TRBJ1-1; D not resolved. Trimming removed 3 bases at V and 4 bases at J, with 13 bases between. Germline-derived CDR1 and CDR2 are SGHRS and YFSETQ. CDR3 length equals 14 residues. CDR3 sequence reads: CASSSPWGPTEAFF. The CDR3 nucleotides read TGCGCCAGCAGCTCCCCATGGGGTCCCACTGAAGCTTTCTTT.

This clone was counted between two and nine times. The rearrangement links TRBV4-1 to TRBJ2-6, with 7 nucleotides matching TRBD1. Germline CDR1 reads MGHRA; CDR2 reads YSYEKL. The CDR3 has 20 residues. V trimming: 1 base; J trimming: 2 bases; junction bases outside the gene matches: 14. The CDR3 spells CASSQGRVVGGFTGANVLTF. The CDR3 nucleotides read TGCGCCAGCAGCCAAGGTCGCGTTGTAGGGGGCTTCACTGGGGCCAACGTCCTGACTTTC.